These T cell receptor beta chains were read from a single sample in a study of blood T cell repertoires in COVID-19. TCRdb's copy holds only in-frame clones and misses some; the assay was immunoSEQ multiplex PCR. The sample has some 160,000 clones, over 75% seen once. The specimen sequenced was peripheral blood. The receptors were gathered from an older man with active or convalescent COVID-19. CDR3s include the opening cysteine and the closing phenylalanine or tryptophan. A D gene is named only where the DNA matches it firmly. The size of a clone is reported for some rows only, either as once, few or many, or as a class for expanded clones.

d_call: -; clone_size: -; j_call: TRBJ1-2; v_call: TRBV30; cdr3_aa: CAWSVRGEVYTF; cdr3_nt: TGTGCCTGGAGTGTACGGGGTGAGGTCTACACCTTC
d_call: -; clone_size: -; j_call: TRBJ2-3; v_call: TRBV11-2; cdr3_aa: CASSLARRSLSADTDTQYF; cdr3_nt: TGTGCCAGCAGCTTAGCTCGACGAAGTTTAAGCGCGGACACAGATACGCAGTATTTT
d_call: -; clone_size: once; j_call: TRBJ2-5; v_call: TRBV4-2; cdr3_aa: CASSQDKSGETQYF; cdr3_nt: TGTGCCAGCAGCCAAGATAAAAGCGGGGAGACCCAGTACTTC
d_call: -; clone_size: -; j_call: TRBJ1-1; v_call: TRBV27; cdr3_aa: CASSVGPEAFF; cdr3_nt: TGTGCCAGCAGTGTGGGCCCCGAAGCTTTCTTT
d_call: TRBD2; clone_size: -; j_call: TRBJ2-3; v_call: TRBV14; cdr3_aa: CASSQSSGGTDTQYF; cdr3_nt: TGTGCCAGCAGCCAAAGTAGCGGGGGCACAGATACGCAGTATTTT
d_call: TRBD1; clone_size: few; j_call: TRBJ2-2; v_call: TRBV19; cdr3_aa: CASSSDGQGETGELFF; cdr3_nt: TGTGCCAGTAGTTCCGATGGACAGGGGGAAACCGGGGAGCTGTTTTTT
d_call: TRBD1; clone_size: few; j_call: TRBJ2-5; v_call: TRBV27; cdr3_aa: CASSPDRTYQETQYF; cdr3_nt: TGTGCCAGCAGCCCGGACAGGACCTACCAAGAGACCCAGTACTTC
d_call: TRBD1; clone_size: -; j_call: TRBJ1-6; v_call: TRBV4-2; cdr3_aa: CASSHPGQGSRSLHF; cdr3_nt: TGTGCCAGCAGCCACCCGGGACAGGGGTCCAGGTCCCTCCACTTT
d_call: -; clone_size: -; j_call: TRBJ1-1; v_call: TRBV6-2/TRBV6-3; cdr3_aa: CASSDRRGRNLLNTEAFF; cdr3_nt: TGTGCCAGCAGTGATAGGCGGGGACGGAACCTGCTGAACACTGAAGCTTTCTTT
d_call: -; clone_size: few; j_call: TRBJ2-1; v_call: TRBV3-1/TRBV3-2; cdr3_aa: CASSPGVPNNEQFF; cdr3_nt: TGTGCCAGCAGCCCGGGGGTGCCGAACAATGAGCAGTTCTTC
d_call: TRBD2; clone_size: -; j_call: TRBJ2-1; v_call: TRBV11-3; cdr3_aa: CASSRIAGGPDEQFF; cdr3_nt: TGTGCCAGCAGCCGTATAGCGGGAGGGCCCGATGAGCAGTTCTTC
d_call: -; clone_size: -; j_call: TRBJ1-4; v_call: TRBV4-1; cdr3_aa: CASSQERGSATNEKLFF; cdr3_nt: TGCGCCAGCAGCCAAGAAAGGGGTAGTGCAACTAATGAAAAACTGTTTTTT
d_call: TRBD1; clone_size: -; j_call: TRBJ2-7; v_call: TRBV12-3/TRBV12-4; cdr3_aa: CASSLNRGHEQYF; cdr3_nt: TGTGCCAGCAGTTTAAACAGGGGCCACGAGCAGTACTTC
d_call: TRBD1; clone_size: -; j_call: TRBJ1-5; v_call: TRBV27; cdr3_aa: CASSLFGQGMGQPQHF; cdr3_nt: TGTGCCAGCAGTTTATTTGGACAGGGAATGGGTCAGCCCCAGCATTTT
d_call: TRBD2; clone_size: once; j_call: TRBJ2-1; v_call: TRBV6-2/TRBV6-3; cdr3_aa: CASSYLGLAAYNEQFF; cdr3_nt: TGTGCCAGCAGTTACCTGGGACTAGCAGCTTACAATGAGCAGTTCTTC
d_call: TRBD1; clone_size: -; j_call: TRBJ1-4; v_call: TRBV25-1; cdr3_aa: CASSGQGYEKLFF; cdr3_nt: TGTGCCAGCAGTGGACAGGGATACGAAAAACTGTTTTTT
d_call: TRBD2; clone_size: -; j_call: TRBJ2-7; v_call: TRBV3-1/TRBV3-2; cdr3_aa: CASSHPGRGDEQYF; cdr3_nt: TGTGCCAGCAGCCACCCCGGGAGGGGGGACGAGCAGTACTTC
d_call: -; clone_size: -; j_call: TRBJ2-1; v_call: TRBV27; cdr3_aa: CASSRTGGHHNEQFF; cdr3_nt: TGTGCCAGCAGTAGGACAGGAGGGCACCACAATGAGCAGTTCTTC
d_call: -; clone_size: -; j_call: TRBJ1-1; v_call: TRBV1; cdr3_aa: CTSSPIHRGANTEAFF; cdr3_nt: TGCACCAGCAGCCCCATCCACAGGGGCGCGAACACTGAAGCTTTCTTT
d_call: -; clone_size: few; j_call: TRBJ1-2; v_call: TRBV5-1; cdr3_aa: CASSRRPLGYGYTF; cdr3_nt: TGCGCCAGCAGCCGGAGGCCCCTGGGATATGGCTACACCTTC
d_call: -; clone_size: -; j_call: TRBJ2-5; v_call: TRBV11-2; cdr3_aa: CASSPSGGGETQYF; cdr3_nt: TGTGCCAGCAGCCCTAGCGGAGGGGGGGAGACCCAGTACTTC
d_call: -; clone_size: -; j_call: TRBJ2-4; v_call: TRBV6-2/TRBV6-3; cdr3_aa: CASSYGLEGANIQYF; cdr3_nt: TGTGCCAGCAGTTATGGTCTGGAGGGGGCCAACATTCAGTACTTC
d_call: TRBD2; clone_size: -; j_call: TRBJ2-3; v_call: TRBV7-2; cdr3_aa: CASSWRAGGSTDTQYF; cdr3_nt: TGTGCCAGCAGCTGGAGAGCGGGGGGGAGCACAGATACGCAGTATTTT
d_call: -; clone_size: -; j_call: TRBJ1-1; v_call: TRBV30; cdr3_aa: CAWKAFGLGNTEAFF; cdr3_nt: TGTGCCTGGAAGGCCTTCGGACTGGGGAACACTGAAGCTTTCTTT
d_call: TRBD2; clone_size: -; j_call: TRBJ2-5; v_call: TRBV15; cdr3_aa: CATSRDSGGAETQYF; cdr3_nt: TGTGCCACCAGCAGAGATAGCGGGGGGGCAGAGACCCAGTACTTC
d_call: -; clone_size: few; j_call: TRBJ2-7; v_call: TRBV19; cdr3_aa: CASSIDRTYEQYF; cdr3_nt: TGTGCCAGTAGTATCGACAGGACCTACGAGCAGTACTTC
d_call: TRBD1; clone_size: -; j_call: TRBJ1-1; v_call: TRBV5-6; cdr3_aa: CASSRRQGGEAFF; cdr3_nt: TGTGCCAGCAGCCGGAGACAGGGGGGTGAAGCTTTCTTT
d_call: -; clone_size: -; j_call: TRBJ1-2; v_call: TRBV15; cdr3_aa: CATSRDPRREGPDGYTF; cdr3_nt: TGTGCCACCAGCAGAGATCCCCGGAGAGAGGGCCCTGACGGCTACACCTTC
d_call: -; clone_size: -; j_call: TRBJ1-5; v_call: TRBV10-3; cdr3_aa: CAISPTTDQPQHF; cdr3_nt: TGTGCCATCAGTCCAACTACCGATCAGCCCCAGCATTTT
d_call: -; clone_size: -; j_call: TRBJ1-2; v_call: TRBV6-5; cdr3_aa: CASYLPGDYGYTF; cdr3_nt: TGTGCCAGCTACCTTCCGGGGGACTATGGCTACACCTTC
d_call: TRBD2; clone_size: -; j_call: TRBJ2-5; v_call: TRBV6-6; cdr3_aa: CASSYVIAGAETQYF; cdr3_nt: TGTGCCAGCAGTTACGTGATAGCGGGGGCGGAGACCCAGTACTTC
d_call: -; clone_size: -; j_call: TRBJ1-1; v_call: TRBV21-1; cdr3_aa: CASSKYHRDEPSNTEAFF; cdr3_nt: TGTGCCAGCAGCAAATATCACAGGGATGAACCAAGTAACACTGAAGCTTTCTTT